This entry concerns a single TCR beta chain. This clonotype was counted many times. There is no known antigen for this receptor. No much larger clone exists at a distance of one base, and base qualities are not known. The CDR3 runs 17 residues from the cysteine to the phenylalanine. Of the read, only the CDR3 DNA is kept; its 51 bases are in frame from base 1. V gives up 5 bases and J gives up 8 bases, and the segment between their germline ends measures 27 bases. Sequences SQVTM (CDR1) and ANQGSEA (CDR2) are obtained from the germline V gene. These data come from a study of regulatory T cells in long-lasting Graves disease (dated by TCRdb to the early 2020s). As for the study more broadly: To count as having persistent Graves' disease, a patient had to have received antithyroid drug treatment for over 5 years with TSH receptor autoantibodies remaining persistently positive. This study used TCR sequencing and RNA sequencing of peripheral blood to compare persistent Graves' disease patients against newly diagnosed Graves' disease patients. The study took place in China and was registered as a clinical trial. A total of around 35 samples were covered by TCR sequencing, comprising around 13 persistent and about 20 newly diagnosed Graves' disease patients. On average, persistent Graves' disease patients in the clinical cohort had been on antithyroid drugs for approximately ten years. What the study reported, not specific to this receptor: Lower TCR Shannon entropy and fewer highly expanded clones were observed in persistent Graves' disease patients than in newly diagnosed patients, which suggested clonal expansion. Only peripheral blood was studied, because thyroid tissue, the primary lesion, was inaccessible. Persistent patients shared more public clonotypes among themselves (around 2,500) than newly diagnosed patients did (more than 950). Preferential use of TRBV28, TRBJ1-2 and TRBJ2-5 was observed in persistent disease, whereas TRBV20-1 and TRBJ2-1 were favored in newly diagnosed disease. The authors acknowledged the small sample size as a limitation that may reduce accuracy. Sequencing and analysis were limited to the TCR beta chain.

This specimen's time point label, interpreted: persistent/refractory GD, antithyroid drugs over 5 years with positive TRAb. For both TCR sequencing and RNA sequencing, RNA was extracted from PBMCs using TRIzol. The diagnosis of Graves' disease was made according to American Thyroid Association guidelines. Recruitment of patients was carried out at an endocrinology department in Xi'an, China. From each patient, around 9 milliliters of peripheral blood was collected into an EDTA anticoagulant tube. PBMCs were isolated by Ficoll Paque Plus density gradient separation without further T cell sorting. An Agilent 2100 Bioanalyzer and agarose gel were used to assess RNA quality, and a NanoDrop 2000 was used to measure RNA concentration. The library was prepared using multiplex PCR. The instrument given in TCRdb is Illumina HiSeq 4000. iRepertoire HTBI primers and Arm-PCR amplification of CDR3 regions were used to construct TCR beta libraries. Before sequencing, the PCR products underwent gel purification. From the authors' description of their analysis: A total of 60 to 80 TRBV and 14 TRBJ segments were identified across samples and were used for gene usage analysis of CDR3 amino acid clonotypes. Filtered high-quality paired reads were merged into contigs using COPE and FqMerger. BLAST was used to align contigs to IMGT TRBV, TRBD and TRBJ reference genes, with CDR3 defined following IMGT. Any clonotype with a frequency above 0.1% was classified as a highly expanded clone. Shannon entropy served as the measure of repertoire diversity, while the Gini coefficient captured V-J evenness. Public clonotypes were defined as clonotypes shared by more than one individual. Through fastp at Q25 and MiXCR, TCRdb rebuilt clones from the public reads, retaining in-frame beta chains. All rows with the same CDR3 protein become a single entry with the most common DNA and genes. The V and J calls shown here were made by TCRdb, not taken from the authors' results. The sample profile shows roughly 500,000 distinct CDR3 sequences; 20% to 25% of them were found once. The top ten constitute roughly 7% of the sample.

The TCR was taken from a female donor with Graves disease. This chain joins TRBV29-1 to TRBJ2-2; the D region possibly corresponds to TRBD2 (7 bases align). The sample consisted of peripheral blood mononuclear cells (PBMCs), taken when the disease was refractory, from a patient treated with antithyroid drugs. The CDR3 region reads CSVLTGAGTSGGGELFF. In nucleotides, the sequence is TGCAGCGTTTTGACGGGGGCCGGGACATCGGGAGGAGGGGAGCTGTTTTTT.